This TCR beta chain emerged from a study of cytotoxic CD8 clonotypes in ibrutinib-treated CLL. This table comes from immunoSEQ multiplex PCR, and its TCRdb copy is limited to in-frame clones, with some not included. The sample has roughly 97,000 clones; 78% are singletons. V trimming: 6 bases; J trimming: 7 bases; junction bases outside the gene matches: 13. Germline V gene sequence: CDR1 SQVTM, CDR2 ANQGSEA. This CDR3 has 15 amino acids. The chain couples TRBV29-1 to TRBJ2-1, with TRBD2 matching 9 bases. The sequence was collected from a human donor with chronic lymphocytic leukemia. The sample consisted of PBMCs, taken after 12 months of ibrutinib treatment. The CDR3 here is CSVRTRRGGLNEQFF. In DNA, the CDR3 is TGCAGCGTCCGAACTCGGCGGGGGGGCCTTAATGAGCAGTTCTTC.